This TCR beta chain was sequenced during a study of cytomegalovirus exposure and HLA in healthy donors. Study-level results: It was assumed in the presence/absence analyses that sequencing depth was roughly uniform across donors. Cytomegalovirus-associated TCR beta chains were listed, numbering more than 150. Reportedly, HLA-A and HLA-B alleles of most subjects were accurately predicted from TCR beta. With later analysis, a missense DCLRE1C variant became linked to TCR beta V- and J-gene trimming.

Comment on this clone: Antigen unknown.

PCR involved 60 Vbeta and 13 Jbeta primers. Here immunoSEQ multiplex PCR was the method, and the copy in TCRdb shows in-frame clones only, minus some. The sample shows about 83,000 clones, less than 85% of them seen only once. The V end was cut by 2 bases, the J end by 1 base, with 16 bases between. CDR1 is MNHEY and CDR2 is SMNVEV in the germline V gene (reference sequence). There are 17 residues in the CDR3. This sequence joins TRBV27 and TRBJ2-3; tentative D call: TRBD2 (6 bases). The sequence was collected from a man aged 60 to 75 in good health and CMV-seronegative. Sequences were obtained from PBMCs. This chain's CDR3 is CASSLIGLPPGTDTQYF. DNA of the CDR3: TGTGCCAGCAGTTTAATAGGACTACCCCCGGGCACAGATACGCAGTATTTT.